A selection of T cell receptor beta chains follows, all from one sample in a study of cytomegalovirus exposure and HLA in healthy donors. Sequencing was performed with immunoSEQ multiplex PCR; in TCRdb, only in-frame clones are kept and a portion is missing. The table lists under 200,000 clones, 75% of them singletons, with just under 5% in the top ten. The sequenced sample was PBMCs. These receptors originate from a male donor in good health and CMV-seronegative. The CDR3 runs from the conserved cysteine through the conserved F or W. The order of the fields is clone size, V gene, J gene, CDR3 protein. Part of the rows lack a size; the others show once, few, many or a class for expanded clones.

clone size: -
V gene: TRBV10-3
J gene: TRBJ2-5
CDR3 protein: CATQKVGGIRTQYF

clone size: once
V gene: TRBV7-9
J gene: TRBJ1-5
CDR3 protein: CASSDTRTASNQPQHF

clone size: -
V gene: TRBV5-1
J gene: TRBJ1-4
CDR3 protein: CASSLGAGASANEKLFF

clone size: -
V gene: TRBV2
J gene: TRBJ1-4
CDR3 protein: CATKTNRVAFEKLFF

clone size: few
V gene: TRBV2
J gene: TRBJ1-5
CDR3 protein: CASRRGDHSNQPQHF

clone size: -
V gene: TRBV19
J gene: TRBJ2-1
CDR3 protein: CASTWGLAGNNEQFF

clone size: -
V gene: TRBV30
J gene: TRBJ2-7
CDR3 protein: CAWSDETGKGYEQYF

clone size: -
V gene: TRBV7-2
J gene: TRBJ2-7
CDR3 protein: CASSFPTSGSSYEQYF

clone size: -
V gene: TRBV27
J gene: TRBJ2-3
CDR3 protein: CASSLGGLGTDTQYF

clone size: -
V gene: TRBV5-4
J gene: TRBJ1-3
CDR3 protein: CASSYGQATGNTIYF

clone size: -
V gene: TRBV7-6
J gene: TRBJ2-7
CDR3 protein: CASRGRDVEQYF

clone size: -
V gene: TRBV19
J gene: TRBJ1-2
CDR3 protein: CASTAQGASYGYTF

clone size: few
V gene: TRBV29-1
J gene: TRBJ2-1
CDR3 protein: CSVGQASGEQFF

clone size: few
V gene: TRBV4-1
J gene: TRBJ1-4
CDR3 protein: CASSLQGASEKLFF

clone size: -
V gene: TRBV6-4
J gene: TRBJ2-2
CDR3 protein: CASSPTPGLAAGELFF

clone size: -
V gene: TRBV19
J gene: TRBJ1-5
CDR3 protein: CASRGDGGRGLSVSNQPQHF

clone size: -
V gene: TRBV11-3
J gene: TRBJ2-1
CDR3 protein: CASSSGGRSSYNEQFF

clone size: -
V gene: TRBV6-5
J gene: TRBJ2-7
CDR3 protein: CASSYSQKFTEQYF

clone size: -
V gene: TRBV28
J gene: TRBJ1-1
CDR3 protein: CATLGGWIGTEAFF

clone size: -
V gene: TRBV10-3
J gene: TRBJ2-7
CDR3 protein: CAISGLDSKSYEQYF

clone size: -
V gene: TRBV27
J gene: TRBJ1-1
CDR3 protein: CASRLNRGTINTEAFF

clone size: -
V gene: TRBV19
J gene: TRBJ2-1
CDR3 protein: CASSLGPQEQFF

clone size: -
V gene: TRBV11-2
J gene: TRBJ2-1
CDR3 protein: CASSFAGTSLLEFF

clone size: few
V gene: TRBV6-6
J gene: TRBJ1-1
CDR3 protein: CATKNTEAFF

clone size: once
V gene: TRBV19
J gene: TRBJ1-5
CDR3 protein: CASSPTGQGGHNQPQHF

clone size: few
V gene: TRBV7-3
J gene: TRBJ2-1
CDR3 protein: CASSLGGARYNEQFF

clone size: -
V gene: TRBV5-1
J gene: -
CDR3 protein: CASRIGQGGTDTQHF

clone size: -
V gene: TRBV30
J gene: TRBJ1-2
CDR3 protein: CAWSVGRAYGYTF

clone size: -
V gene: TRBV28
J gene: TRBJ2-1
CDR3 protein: CASSRPGASGSYNEQFF

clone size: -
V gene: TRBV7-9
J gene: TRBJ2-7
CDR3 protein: CASSLGARLKYEQYF

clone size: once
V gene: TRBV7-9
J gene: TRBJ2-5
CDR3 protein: CASSLGEGLLSETQYF

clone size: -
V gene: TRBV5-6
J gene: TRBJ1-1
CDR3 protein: CASSFTDMNTEAFF

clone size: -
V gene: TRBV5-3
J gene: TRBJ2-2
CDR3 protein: CARSRLAGGDTGELFF

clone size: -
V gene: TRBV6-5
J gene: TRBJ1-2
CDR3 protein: CASSLQGAHDGYTF

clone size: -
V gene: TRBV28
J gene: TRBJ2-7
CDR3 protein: CASGLFRDSYEQYF

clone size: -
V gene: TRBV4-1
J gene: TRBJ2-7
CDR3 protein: CASSQGAAATGWSEQYF

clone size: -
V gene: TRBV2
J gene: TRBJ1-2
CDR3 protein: CASRRGSQVYGYTF

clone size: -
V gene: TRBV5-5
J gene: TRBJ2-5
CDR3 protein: CASSLRGGETQYF

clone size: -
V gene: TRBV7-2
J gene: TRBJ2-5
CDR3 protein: CASSAMGEQYF

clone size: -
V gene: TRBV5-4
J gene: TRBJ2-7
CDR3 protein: CASSLGESPHEQYF

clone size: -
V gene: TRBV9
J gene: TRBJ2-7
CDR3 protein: CASSVGAAGHEQYF

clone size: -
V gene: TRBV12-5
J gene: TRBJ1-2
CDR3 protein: CASGLVPLAGDGAF

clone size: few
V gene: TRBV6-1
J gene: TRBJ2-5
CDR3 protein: CASSEAGAGGQETQYF

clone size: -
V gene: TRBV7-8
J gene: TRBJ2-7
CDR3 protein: CASSPGLAGGYEQYF

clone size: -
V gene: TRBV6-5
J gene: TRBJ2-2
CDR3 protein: CASSYGDSVNTGELFF

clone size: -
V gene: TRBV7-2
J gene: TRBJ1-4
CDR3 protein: CASSLLNRGTNEKLFF

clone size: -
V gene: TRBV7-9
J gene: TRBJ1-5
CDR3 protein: CASSLGNRQYSNQPQHF

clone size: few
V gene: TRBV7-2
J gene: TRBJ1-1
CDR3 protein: CASSLSGVNTEAFF

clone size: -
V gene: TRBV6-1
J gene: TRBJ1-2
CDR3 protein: CASRAQGNGYTF

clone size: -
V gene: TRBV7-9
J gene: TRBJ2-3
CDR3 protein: CASSLTGGIDTQYF

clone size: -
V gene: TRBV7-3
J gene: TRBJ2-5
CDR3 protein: CASSLGGLDAETQYF

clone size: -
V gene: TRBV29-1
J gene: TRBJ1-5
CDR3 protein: CSVLTERGQPQHF

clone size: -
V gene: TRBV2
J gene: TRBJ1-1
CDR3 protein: CASSDRRANTEAFF